This T cell receptor beta chain stems from a study of cytomegalovirus exposure and HLA in healthy donors. Study background: Most genotyped donors, around 78% of fewer than 400, had Caucasian-associated genetic ancestry.

Findings and caveats of the study: An analysis that was carried out later associated fewer than 20,000 TCR beta sequences with HLA alleles at 0.05 false discovery rate. Presence/absence analyses took donor sequencing depth as roughly uniform.

Remarks on this clone: Its specificity is not known.

In the PCR, 60 Vbeta and 13 Jbeta primers were used. Assay used: immunoSEQ multiplex PCR; TCRdb lists only in-frame clones, some missing. Of 100,000 to 150,000 clones listed, 83% were seen once; the top ten hold around 19%. Sequenced input: PBMCs. The sequence came from a man aged 18 to 30 in good health and CMV-seropositive.

The CDR3 region is CASRRGQTEAFF. CDR3 nucleotide sequence: TGTGCCAGTAGAAGGGGCCAGACTGAAGCTTTCTTT. The chain has TRBV19 and TRBJ1-1, with D perhaps TRBD1 (5 bases). Germline V gene sequence: CDR1 LNHDA, CDR2 SQIVND (reference sequence). The ends were cut back, 6 bases at V and 5 bases at J, with 10 bases in the middle. This CDR3 comprises 12 residues.